This TCR beta chain was profiled in a study of prognosis after radiotherapy for stage I lung cancer (dated by TCRdb to the early 2020s). Background for the entire study: About 19 stage I NSCLC patients were enrolled in Nanjing, China, between April 2018 and January 2019. The cohort included about 12 men and a handful of women, with a median age of approximately 74 years and a range of about 53 to 85 years. A total of 40 or so blood samples from 19 patients were sequenced, with one sample obtained before and one obtained after SBRT for each patient. Every patient was deemed medically inoperable, roughly twelve because of comorbidities and more than five because they refused surgery. Image-guided IMRT or VMAT was used to deliver SBRT in 3 to 5 fractions at a biologically effective dose of at least 100 Gy. The study profiled peripheral blood TCR beta repertoires from stage I NSCLC patients before and after stereotactic body radiotherapy and related them to distant failure. About 12 patients had adenocarcinoma and about 7 had squamous cell carcinoma as the tumor histology. No patient received concurrent therapy alongside SBRT. About 20% of the 19 patients developed distant metastases after SBRT, at a median of around seven months; the other 15 showed no significant progression. Patients with newly diagnosed primary stage I lung tumors numbered approximately 13, with 4 or 5 others having oligometastatic NSCLC after surgical resection of the primary tumor. Results and caveats for the whole study, not just this receptor: The study was limited by the small cohort and short follow-up, and independent validation of the study findings is required. None of the reported P values were adjusted for multiple comparisons. After SBRT, the count of unique TCR clones dropped from a median of roughly 9,400 beforehand to roughly 6,800 afterward (Wilcoxon paired P=0.011). Differences by metastasis status were reportedly seen in TRBV and TRBJ usage frequencies, involving two V genes at baseline and, after SBRT, roughly ten V genes and two J genes. Whether the expanded TCR clones were tumor-specific was not determined. Post-SBRT Shannon entropy and its change from baseline were lower in patients who developed distant metastases; baseline Shannon entropy was not associated with metastases.

The sample holds many counts of this clonotype. The antigen it binds to is not known. Within one base of it there is no much larger clone, and no base qualities were kept. Deletion took 6 bases off V and 1 base off J, with a span of 15 bases between the germline ends. The CDR3 covers 15 residues, taking in both the cysteine and the phenylalanine. Only the CDR3 part of the read is kept: 45 bases, read in frame from the first base. Two rounds of multiplex PCR on genomic DNA were used to amplify the TCR beta CDR3 region. The first PCR round used primers specific to each TRBV and TRBJ gene, and the primer sequences were filed in Chinese patent CN105087789A. The second PCR round used universal primers. The Roche High Pure PCR Template Preparation Kit was used to extract genomic DNA from frozen PBMCs. An Illumina HiSeq 3000 was used to sequence the libraries paired-end with 151 bp reads. The original methods were these. CutAdapt was used to remove raw reads lacking the multiplex PCR primer sequences. PEAR was used to merge high-quality paired reads into contigs. TRB V, D and J gene segments were assigned to each contig with MiXCR by alignment to reference sequences. To remove sequencing errors, CDR3 sequences were clustered according to base quality and sequence similarity. Shannon entropy, normalized by the natural log of the productive TCR sequence number, served as the measure of diversity. Clonality was computed as one minus the ratio of Shannon entropy to the natural log of the number of unique clonotypes. Progression-free survival cut-offs for repertoire metrics were chosen using the Youden index of ROC curves, with analyses run in R 3.5.3. TCRdb reworked the public reads: Q25 trimming with fastp, MiXCR clone assembly, productive beta chains retained. Every CDR3 protein is listed once, alongside the most common genes and DNA of its rows. TCRdb's processing, not the study's, gives the V and J calls here. The sample data list roughly 26,000 distinct CDR3 sequences, and around 30% of these were observed just once. The top ten hold roughly 33% of the sample.

No patient had a history of other malignancies or prior chemotherapy or radiotherapy, and all had node-negative disease on CT and PET/CT. At each of two time points, about 6 milliliters of peripheral venous blood were collected into EDTA tubes. Ficoll-Paque Plus density-gradient centrifugation was used to isolate PBMCs. Samples were stored at -80°C immediately after collection until analysis. This specimen was PBMCs, taken before or after stereotactic body radiation therapy (not recorded which). The receptor's source is a donor over 45 with non-small cell lung cancer. The chain is made from TRBV12-3 or TRBV12-4 and TRBJ1-1; a weak D assignment points to TRBD1 (6 bases agree). The CDR3 region reads CASSLRGGWNTEAFF. The DNA is TGTGCCAGCAGCCTCAGGGGAGGGTGGAACACTGAAGCTTTCTTT.